A selection of T cell receptor beta chains follows, all from one sample in a study. Each CDR3 protein gets one entry after TCRdb re-called the 5' RACE reads with MiXCR. The sample records about 46,000 distinct CDR3 sequences, 25% to 30% being singletons. Sequenced material: naive CD4+ T cells sorted from blood. The origin of the receptors is a female donor with breast cancer. CDR3s include the opening cysteine and the closing phenylalanine or tryptophan. Each record gives: D gene, clone size, J gene, V gene, CDR3 protein, CDR3 DNA. The D gene is left open where the match is weak. Where a row states a size, it is once, few, many or the class of an expanded clone; other rows omit it.

- | few | TRBJ2-4 | TRBV12-3/TRBV12-4 | CASSSGGSKNIQYF | TGTGCCAGCAGTTCAGGCGGATCCAAAAACATTCAGTACTTC
TRBD1 | - | TRBJ2-3 | TRBV13 | CASSFRQQGAADTQYF | TGTGCCAGCAGCTTCAGGCAACAGGGGGCGGCAGATACGCAGTATTTT
- | - | TRBJ2-3 | TRBV4-1 | CASSQVRATDTQYF | TGCGCCAGCAGCCAAGTTAGGGCCACAGATACGCAGTATTTT
- | - | TRBJ1-5 | TRBV19 | CASSIVDGGQQPQHF | TGTGCCAGTAGTATAGTTGATGGGGGCCAACAGCCCCAGCATTTT
- | - | TRBJ2-1 | TRBV5-1 | CASSSNPGEQIGDEQFF | TGCGCCAGCAGCTCGAACCCGGGGGAGCAGATTGGGGATGAGCAGTTCTTC
TRBD2 | - | TRBJ2-1 | TRBV7-9 | CASSSGTSYEQFF | TGTGCCAGCAGCTCCGGGACTAGTTATGAGCAGTTCTTC
- | - | TRBJ2-7 | TRBV7-2 | CASSLVPTVAYEQYF | TGTGCCAGCAGCTTAGTCCCGACAGTTGCCTACGAGCAGTACTTC
- | few | TRBJ2-5 | TRBV5-1 | CASRRTPQETQYF | TGCGCCAGCCGCCGGACACCTCAAGAGACCCAGTACTTC
TRBD2 | few | TRBJ2-1 | TRBV7-6 | CASSSLAGGGGEQFF | TGTGCCAGCAGCTCACTAGCGGGGGGAGGGGGTGAGCAGTTCTTC
- | few | TRBJ2-7 | TRBV28 | CASSPQGYEQYF | TGTGCCAGCAGTCCCCAGGGGTACGAGCAGTACTTC
- | few | TRBJ2-7 | TRBV7-2 | CASSQTGGGEQYF | TGTGCCAGCAGCCAAACCGGGGGCGGCGAGCAGTACTTC
- | few | TRBJ2-3 | TRBV12-3/TRBV12-4 | CASTPGLRTDTQYF | TGTGCCAGCACCCCGGGACTCCGCACAGATACGCAGTATTTT
- | - | TRBJ1-6 | TRBV2 | CASSESNSPLHF | TGTGCCAGCAGTGAGTCGAATTCACCCCTCCACTTT
- | many | TRBJ1-2 | TRBV20-1 | CSAMTGVSGYTF | TGCAGTGCGATGACCGGGGTGAGTGGCTACACCTTC
- | few | TRBJ1-2 | TRBV12-3/TRBV12-4 | CASSLLRGIYGYTF | TGTGCCAGCAGTTTACTAAGGGGCATCTATGGCTACACCTTC
- | few | TRBJ2-7 | TRBV4-3 | CASSQDFPPGLKRYEQYF | TGCGCCAGCAGCCAAGATTTTCCCCCGGGATTAAAGCGGTACGAGCAGTACTTC
- | - | TRBJ1-1 | TRBV11-2 | CASSSNFGGSTEAFF | TGTGCCAGCAGCTCAAACTTCGGGGGCAGCACTGAAGCTTTCTTT
TRBD2 | medium-sized | TRBJ2-1 | TRBV5-1 | CASLAGPNYNEQFF | TGCGCCAGCCTAGCGGGGCCGAACTACAATGAGCAGTTCTTC
- | - | TRBJ1-2 | TRBV5-5 | CASSFTGGGYGYTF | TGTGCCAGCAGCTTTACCGGGGGGGGGTATGGCTACACCTTC
TRBD2 | - | TRBJ2-2 | TRBV9 | CATLPPSGRAPNTGELFF | TGTGCCACCCTACCCCCCAGCGGGAGGGCCCCGAACACCGGGGAGCTGTTTTTT
- | few | TRBJ1-5 | TRBV6-1 | CASTEGHHSNQPQHF | TGTGCCAGCACCGAGGGGCACCATAGCAATCAGCCCCAGCATTTT
TRBD1 | - | TRBJ2-7 | TRBV9 | CASSPGGMEQYF | TGTGCCAGCAGCCCAGGGGGTATGGAACAGTACTTC
- | - | TRBJ2-5 | TRBV9 | CASSLTGNGVETQYF | TGTGCCAGCAGCCTAACAGGGAACGGAGTTGAGACCCAGTACTTC
TRBD1 | few | TRBJ1-1 | TRBV6-5 | CASTTTGRETEAFF | TGTGCCAGCACTACGACAGGGAGGGAAACTGAAGCTTTCTTT
- | medium-sized | TRBJ2-2 | TRBV7-9 | CASSLDAGNTGELFF | TGTGCCAGCAGCTTAGATGCGGGGAACACCGGGGAGCTGTTTTTT
- | - | TRBJ2-7 | TRBV5-1 | CASSLALDLTYEQYF | TGCGCCAGCAGCCTGGCCCTGGACCTCACCTACGAGCAGTACTTC
- | many | TRBJ2-7 | TRBV7-9 | CASSLGAYEQYF | TGTGCCAGCAGCTTAGGGGCCTACGAGCAGTACTTC
- | - | TRBJ2-5 | TRBV20-1 | CSAREAGTQETQYF | TGCAGTGCTAGAGAGGCGGGGACCCAAGAGACCCAGTACTTC
- | - | TRBJ1-2 | TRBV7-9 | CASSLDAGTTGYTF | TGTGCCAGCAGCTTAGATGCGGGGACGACAGGCTACACCTTC
- | many | TRBJ2-3 | TRBV6-9 | CASIHDGLLGTDTQYF | TGTGCCAGCATTCATGATGGACTACTGGGCACAGATACGCAGTATTTT
- | medium-sized | TRBJ2-5 | TRBV7-9 | CASSPTGQETQYF | TGTGCCAGCAGCCCGACTGGGCAGGAGACCCAGTACTTC
- | - | TRBJ2-5 | TRBV7-2 | CASSLAQGHFQETQYF | TGTGCCAGCAGCTTAGCTCAGGGGCACTTTCAAGAGACCCAGTACTTC
TRBD2 | - | TRBJ2-1 | TRBV6-1 | CASSESGLGSYNEQFF | TGTGCCAGCAGTGAATCGGGACTAGGAAGCTACAATGAGCAGTTCTTC
TRBD2 | - | TRBJ2-1 | TRBV15 | CATSMAGGPSYNEQFF | TGTGCCACCAGCATGGCGGGAGGGCCCTCCTACAATGAGCAGTTCTTC
- | few | TRBJ2-7 | TRBV4-1 | CASSQAKNHEQYF | TGCGCCAGCAGCCAAGCTAAAAACCACGAGCAGTACTTC
- | - | TRBJ2-4 | TRBV6-2/TRBV6-3 | CTSRQLAKNIQYF | TGTACCAGCAGGCAGCTAGCCAAAAACATTCAGTACTTC
- | - | TRBJ1-5 | TRBV20-1 | CSAHVGGSQPQHF | TGCAGTGCTCACGTAGGGGGGAGTCAGCCCCAGCATTTT
- | few | TRBJ2-7 | TRBV5-1 | CASRGDGSYEQYF | TGCGCCAGCAGGGGCGACGGATCCTACGAGCAGTACTTC
- | - | TRBJ2-7 | TRBV20-1 | CSAMTPTYEQYF | TGCAGTGCAATGACACCCACCTACGAGCAGTACTTC
- | few | TRBJ1-1 | TRBV20-1 | CSARDPTVNTEAFF | TGCAGTGCTAGAGATCCGACCGTGAACACTGAAGCTTTCTTT
- | few | TRBJ1-1 | TRBV5-6 | CASSPILLMGTKNEAFF | TGTGCCAGCAGCCCTATACTCCTGATGGGGACGAAGAATGAAGCTTTCTTT
TRBD2 | many | TRBJ2-1 | TRBV6-4 | CASRLSGSAGYEQFF | TGTGCCAGCAGACTAAGCGGGAGTGCAGGCTATGAGCAGTTCTTC
- | - | TRBJ1-6 | TRBV12-3/TRBV12-4 | CASRAGPTNSPLHF | TGTGCCAGCAGGGCGGGACCGACCAATTCACCCCTCCACTTT
- | few | TRBJ1-2 | TRBV7-2 | CASTDRLANYGYTF | TGTGCCAGCACCGACAGGTTAGCTAACTATGGCTACACCTTC
TRBD1 | - | TRBJ2-7 | TRBV30 | CAWSPGTGDYEQYF | TGTGCCTGGAGCCCGGGGACAGGGGATTACGAGCAGTACTTC
TRBD1 | - | TRBJ1-3 | TRBV5-1 | CASSPDREHGNTIYF | TGCGCCAGCAGCCCCGACAGGGAGCATGGAAACACCATATATTTT
- | once | TRBJ1-4 | TRBV21-1 | CASKLQQGSCEKLFF | TGTGCCAGCAAACTCCAACAGGGATCCTGTGAAAAACTGTTTTTT
- | once | TRBJ1-3 | TRBV5-1 | CASSSTGAAGDTIYF | TGCGCCAGCAGCTCGACAGGTGCGGCGGGAGACACCATATATTTT
- | few | TRBJ2-2 | TRBV5-1 | CASSLDLGTGELFF | TGCGCCAGCAGCTTGGACTTGGGCACCGGGGAGCTGTTTTTT
TRBD2 | - | TRBJ2-5 | TRBV6-2/TRBV6-3 | CASSYSPGLAGDGPETQYF | TGTGCCAGCAGTTACTCTCCGGGACTAGCGGGAGATGGGCCAGAGACCCAGTACTTC
- | few | TRBJ2-1 | TRBV5-1 | CASSLDRANEQFF | TGCGCCAGCAGCTTGGACAGGGCCAATGAGCAGTTCTTC
- | few | TRBJ2-1 | TRBV13 | CASSLIGARNEQFF | TGTGCCAGCAGCTTAATCGGGGCTCGGAATGAGCAGTTCTTC
- | many | TRBJ1-5 | TRBV20-1 | CSARAQRGPSFQPQHF | TGCAGTGCTAGAGCCCAGAGGGGCCCTAGCTTTCAGCCCCAGCATTTT